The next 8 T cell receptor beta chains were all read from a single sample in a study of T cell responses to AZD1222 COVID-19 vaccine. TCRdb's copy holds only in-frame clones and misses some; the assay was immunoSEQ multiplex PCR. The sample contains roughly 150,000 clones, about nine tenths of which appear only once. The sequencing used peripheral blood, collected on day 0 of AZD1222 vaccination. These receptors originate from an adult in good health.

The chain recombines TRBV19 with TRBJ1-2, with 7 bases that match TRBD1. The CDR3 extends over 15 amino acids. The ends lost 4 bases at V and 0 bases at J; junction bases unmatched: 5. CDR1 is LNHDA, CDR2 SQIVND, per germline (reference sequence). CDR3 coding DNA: TGTGCCAGTAGTAGGGGACAGTCCTCTAACTATGGCTACACCTTC. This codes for CASSRGQSSNYGYTF.

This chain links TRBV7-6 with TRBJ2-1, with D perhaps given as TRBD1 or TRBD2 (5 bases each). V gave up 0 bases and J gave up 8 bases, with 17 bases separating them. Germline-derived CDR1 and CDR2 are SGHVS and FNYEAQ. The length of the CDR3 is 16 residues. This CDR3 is CASSLAQGRAGDEQFF. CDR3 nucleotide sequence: TGTGCCAGCAGCTTAGCGCAAGGCAGGGCGGGCGATGAGCAGTTCTTC.

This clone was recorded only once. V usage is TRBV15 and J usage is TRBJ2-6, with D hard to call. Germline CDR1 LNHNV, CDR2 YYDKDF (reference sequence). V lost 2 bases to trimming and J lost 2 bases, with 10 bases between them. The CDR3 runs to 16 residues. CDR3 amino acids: CATSRTAGAGANVLTF. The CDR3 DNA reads TGTGCCACCAGCAGAACGGCTGGCGCTGGGGCCAACGTCCTGACTTTC. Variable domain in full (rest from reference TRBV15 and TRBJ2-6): DAMVIQNPRYQVTQFGKPVTLSCSQTLNHNVMYWYQQKSSQAPKLLFHYYDKDFNNEADTPDNFQSRRPNTSFCFLDIRSPGLGDTAMYLCATSRTAGAGANVLTFGAGSRLTVL.

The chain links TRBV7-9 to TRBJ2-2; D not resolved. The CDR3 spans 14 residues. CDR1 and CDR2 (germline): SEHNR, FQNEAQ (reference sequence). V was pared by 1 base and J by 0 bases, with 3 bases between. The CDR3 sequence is CASSLVSNTGELFF. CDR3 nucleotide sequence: TGTGCCAGCAGCTTAGTCTCGAACACCGGGGAGCTGTTTTTT.

The CDR3 nucleotides read TGTGCCAGTGGGGAGGGGGATACGCAGTATTTT. Residues: CASGEGDTQYF. The genes are TRBV5-8 and TRBJ2-3; TRBD2 agrees at 7 bases. The CDR3 consists of 11 residues. The germline V gene has CDR1 SGHTS and CDR2 YDEGEE. Trimming removed 8 bases from V and 6 bases from J; junction bases left unmatched: 3.

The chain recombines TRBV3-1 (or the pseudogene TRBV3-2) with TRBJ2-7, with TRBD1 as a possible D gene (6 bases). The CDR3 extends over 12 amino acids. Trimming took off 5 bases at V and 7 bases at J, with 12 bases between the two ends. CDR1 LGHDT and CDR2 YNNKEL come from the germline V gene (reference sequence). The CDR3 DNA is TGTGCCAGCAGCTCTAAAACAGGGGAGCAGTACTTC. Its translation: CASSSKTGEQYF.

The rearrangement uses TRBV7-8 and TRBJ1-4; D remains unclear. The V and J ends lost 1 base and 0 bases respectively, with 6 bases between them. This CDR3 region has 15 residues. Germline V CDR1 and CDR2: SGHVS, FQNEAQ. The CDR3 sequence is CASSLEESTNEKLFF. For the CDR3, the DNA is TGTGCCAGCAGCTTAGAAGAATCAACTAATGAAAAACTGTTTTTT.

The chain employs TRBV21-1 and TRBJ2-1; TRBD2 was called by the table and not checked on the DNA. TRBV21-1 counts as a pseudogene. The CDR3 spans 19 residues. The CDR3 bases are TGTGCCAGCAGCAAATTGGGGAGGGCAGCGGGAAGCTCCTACAATGAGCAGTTCTTC. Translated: CASSKLGRAAGSSYNEQFF.